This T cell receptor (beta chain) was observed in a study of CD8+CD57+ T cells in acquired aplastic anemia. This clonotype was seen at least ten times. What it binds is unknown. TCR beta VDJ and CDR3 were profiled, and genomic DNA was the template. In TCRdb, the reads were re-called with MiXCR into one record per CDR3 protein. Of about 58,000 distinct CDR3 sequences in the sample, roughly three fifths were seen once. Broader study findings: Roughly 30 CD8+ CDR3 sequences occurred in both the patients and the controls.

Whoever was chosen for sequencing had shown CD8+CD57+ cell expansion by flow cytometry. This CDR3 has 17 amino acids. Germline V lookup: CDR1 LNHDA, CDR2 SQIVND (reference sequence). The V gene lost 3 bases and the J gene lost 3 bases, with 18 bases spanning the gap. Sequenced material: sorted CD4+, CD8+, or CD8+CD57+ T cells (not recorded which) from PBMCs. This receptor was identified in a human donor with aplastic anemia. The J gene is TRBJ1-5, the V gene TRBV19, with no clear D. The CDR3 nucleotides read TGTGCCAGTAGTATGGCCCTACAGATCCGTATCAATCAGCCCCAGCATTTT. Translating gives CASSMALQIRINQPQHF.